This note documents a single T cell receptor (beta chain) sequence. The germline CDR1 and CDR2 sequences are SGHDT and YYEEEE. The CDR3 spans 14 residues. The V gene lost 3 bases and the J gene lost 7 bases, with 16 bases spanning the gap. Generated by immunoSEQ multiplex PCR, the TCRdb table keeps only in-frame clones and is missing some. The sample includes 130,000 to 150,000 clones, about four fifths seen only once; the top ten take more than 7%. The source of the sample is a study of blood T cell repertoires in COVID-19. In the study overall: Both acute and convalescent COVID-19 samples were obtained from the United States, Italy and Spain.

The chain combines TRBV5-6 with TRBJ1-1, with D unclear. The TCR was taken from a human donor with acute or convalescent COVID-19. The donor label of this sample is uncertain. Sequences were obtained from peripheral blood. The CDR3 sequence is CASSSARGSNEAFF. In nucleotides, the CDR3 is TGTGCCAGCAGCTCCGCCCGGGGTAGCAATGAAGCTTTCTTT.